This entry lists 14 T cell receptor beta chains sequenced from one sample in a study of OX40 agonist ivuxolimab in advanced cancers. Libraries were prepared by immunoSEQ multiplex PCR; TCRdb keeps only in-frame clonotypes and omits some of them. The data show tens of thousands of clones, 90% to 95% seen once. The material was CD4+ or CD8+ T cells sorted from blood, obtained in a trial of the OX40 agonist ivuxolimab. These TCRs come from an adult with an advanced solid tumor such as melanoma, head and neck, liver or kidney cancer.

V and J are TRBV28 and TRBJ1-2, with TRBD1 matching over 7 bases. V lost 2 bases, J lost 4 bases, and 1 base stayed unmatched. The germline V gene encodes CDR1 MDHEN and CDR2 SYDVKM. The length of the CDR3 is 13 residues. The CDR3 DNA sequence: TGTGCCAGCAGTTTAGCAGGGGGCTATGGCTACACCTTC. It encodes CASSLAGGYGYTF.

The rearrangement uses TRBV6-5 and TRBJ1-2, with D hard to call. CDR3 length equals 11 residues. Germline values: CDR1 MNHEY, CDR2 SVGAGI. The germline V and J ends were trimmed by 5 bases and 5 bases, with 6 bases remaining between them. The CDR3 DNA is TGTGCCAGCAGTCCGGGTTATGGCTACACCTTC. Translated, it gives CASSPGYGYTF.

The chain carries TRBV6-6 and TRBJ1-1, with D possibly TRBD1 on 6 matching bases. The CDR3 is 14 amino acids. Germline V gene lookup returns CDR1 MNHNY and CDR2 SVGAGI (reference sequence). V was clipped by 6 bases and J by 5 bases, with 16 bases between them. Here the CDR3 DNA reads TGTGCCAGCAGCGTTCAAGGGGGAGTAACTGAAGCTTTCTTT. Protein: CASSVQGGVTEAFF.

This rearrangement joins TRBV7-9 to TRBJ1-3, with 11 bases fitting TRBD1. Germline lookup yields CDR1 SEHNR and CDR2 FQNEAQ (reference sequence). The CDR3 consists of 15 residues. Trimming removed 4 bases from V and 3 bases from J; junction bases left unmatched: 2. The CDR3: CASSSDRGLGNTIYF. The CDR3, as DNA: TGTGCCAGCAGCTCGGACAGGGGGCTTGGAAACACCATATATTTT.

This sequence joins TRBV7-9 and TRBJ1-5, with 9 bases fitting TRBD1. The germline CDR1 and CDR2 sequences are SEHNR and FQNEAQ (reference sequence). The CDR3 is 15 residues long. Trimming at V came to 5 bases and at J to 7 bases, leaving 9 bases not matched to a gene. In DNA, the CDR3 is TGTGCCAGCAGCCGGGACAGGGCTGGTGGGCAGCCCCAGCATTTT. Its translation: CASSRDRAGGQPQHF.

The V call is TRBV7-9, the J call TRBJ2-3; D call uncertain. With 1 base removed from V and 5 bases from J, the gap between germline ends came to 13 bases. This CDR3 is built from 15 residues. CDR1 is SEHNR, CDR2 FQNEAQ, per germline (reference sequence). The CDR3 loop reads CASSLGGGSGDTQYF. In nucleotides, the CDR3 is TGTGCCAGCAGCTTAGGTGGTGGGTCGGGAGATACGCAGTATTTT.

The CDR3 is CASSPQHGVNEQFF. CDR3 DNA: TGTGCCAGCTCACCACAGCACGGCGTGAATGAGCAGTTCTTC. The rearrangement joins TRBV18 to TRBJ2-1, with D hard to call. The CDR3 has 14 amino acids. The germline V and J ends were trimmed by 1 base and 7 bases, with 11 bases remaining between them. Germline V lookup: CDR1 KGHSH, CDR2 LQKENI.

The chain couples TRBV28 to TRBJ1-1; D remains unclear. The CDR3 length is 12 residues. Germline loops: CDR1 MDHEN, CDR2 SYDVKM. Trimming pared 6 bases from V and 7 bases from J, leaving 12 bases between. CDR3 sequence (DNA): TGTGCCAGCAGCCGTTATACGATTGAAGCTTTCTTT. Its translation: CASSRYTIEAFF.

The chain is built from TRBV19 and TRBJ1-5; D ambiguous. Trimming took 8 bases from V and 5 from J, leaving 13 bases between them. This CDR3 has 13 amino acids. Germline values: CDR1 LNHDA, CDR2 SQIVND (reference sequence). For the CDR3, the DNA is TGTGCCAGTTCTCGGACGCAGCATCAGCCCCAGCATTTT. Amino acids: CASSRTQHQPQHF.

This clone was counted between two and nine times. The genes are TRBV19 and TRBJ2-2; D possibly corresponds to TRBD2 (5 bases). The germline gives CDR1 LNHDA, CDR2 SQIVND (reference sequence). V dropped 6 bases and J dropped 2 bases, with 16 bases sitting between them. This CDR3 has 16 residues. CDR3 coding DNA: TGTGCCAGTAGCGGAGGCGGCAGGTTTAACACCGGGGAGCTGTTTTTT. Its translation is CASSGGGRFNTGELFF.

The chain has TRBV4-1 and TRBJ1-1; no firm D call. Germline V lookup: CDR1 MGHRA, CDR2 YSYEKL. The CDR3 runs 12 residues. Deletions cut 3 bases from V and 8 bases from J, with 10 bases between. Written as DNA, the CDR3 is TGCGCCAGCAGCCATTCGGACGACGAAGCTTTCTTT. Amino acid sequence: CASSHSDDEAFF.

The J gene is TRBJ1-5, the V gene TRBV28, with unresolved D. The CDR3 runs 15 residues. V was trimmed by 3 bases and J by 5 bases, leaving 14 bases between them. The V gene's germline CDR1 is MDHEN and CDR2 SYDVKM. The CDR3 DNA reads TGTGCCAGCAGTTTGTGGACTGCTAATTATCAGCCCCAGCATTTT. Encoded protein: CASSLWTANYQPQHF.

V and J are TRBV19 and TRBJ1-5; the match to TRBD1 covers 7 bases. There are 17 residues in the CDR3. Germline V CDR1 and CDR2: LNHDA, SQIVND (reference sequence). V gave up 3 bases and J gave up 7 bases; unmatched junction bases: 15. CDR3 coding DNA: TGTGCCAGTAGTATGGACCGGGACAGTCAAAAAAGGCAGCCCCAGCATTTT. Protein product: CASSMDRDSQKRQPQHF.

The V call is TRBV6-5, the J call TRBJ1-2; D possibly corresponds to TRBD1 (5 bases). The CDR3 length is 14 residues. V lost 0 bases, J lost 8 bases, and 13 bases lay in between. The germline gives CDR1 MNHEY, CDR2 SVGAGI. CDR3 in amino acids: CASSYSLAQGGYTF. The CDR3 region has the DNA TGTGCCAGCAGTTACTCGTTGGCCCAGGGAGGCTACACCTTC.